This is a list of T cell receptor beta chains from one sample in a study of cytomegalovirus exposure and HLA in healthy donors. Sequencing used immunoSEQ multiplex PCR; TCRdb keeps in-frame clones, though not all of them. The sample contains 120,000 to 150,000 clones, less than 10% of which appear only once. Sample: PBMCs. Source of these receptors: a male donor in good health and CMV-seronegative. Each CDR3 is given with its conserved first and last residue. D genes are given only for firm matches. A clone size is listed for some rows: how often the clone was seen (once, few, many), or a class if it is expanded.

v_call,clone_size,d_call,j_call,cdr3_aa,cdr3_nt
TRBV5-8,NA,TRBD1,TRBJ1-2,CASSLDTGTGNYTF,TGTGCCAGCAGCTTGGACACCGGGACAGGAAACTACACCTTC
TRBV5-4,few,NA,TRBJ2-2,CASTSGGGELFF,TGTGCCAGCACCTCCGGAGGGGGGGAGCTGTTTTTT
TRBV28,few,TRBD1,TRBJ1-2,CASSLAGQGANYGYTF,TGTGCCAGCAGTTTAGCGGGACAGGGGGCTAACTATGGCTACACCTTC
TRBV28,NA,NA,TRBJ2-7,CASSFQGGHSYEQYF,TGTGCCAGCAGTTTCCAGGGGGGTCACTCCTACGAGCAGTACTTC
TRBV5-1,few,NA,TRBJ1-1,CASSLYAEMNTEAFF,TGCGCCAGCAGCTTGTACGCGGAGATGAACACTGAAGCTTTCTTT
TRBV7-2,few,NA,TRBJ1-1,CASSPSGMNTEAFF,TGTGCCAGCAGCCCGTCGGGGATGAACACTGAAGCTTTCTTT
TRBV4-3,NA,TRBD2,TRBJ2-1,CASSQFLSGGFNEQFF,TGCGCCAGCAGCCAATTCCTTAGCGGGGGGTTCAATGAGCAGTTCTTC
TRBV7-2,few,TRBD2,TRBJ2-3,CASSLPTSGSFRF,TGTGCCAGCAGCTTACCCACTAGCGGGAGTTTCCGTTTT
TRBV18,few,NA,TRBJ2-7,CASSPPSSYEQYF,TGTGCCAGCTCACCCCCGAGCTCCTACGAGCAGTACTTC
TRBV28,few,TRBD2,TRBJ2-7,CASRSRTSGGPVYEQYF,TGTGCCAGCAGGTCCCGGACTAGCGGGGGGCCGGTCTACGAGCAGTACTTC
TRBV5-1,NA,NA,TRBJ2-5,CASSLTGNQETQYF,TGCGCCAGCAGCTTGACAGGGAACCAAGAGACCCAGTACTTC
TRBV7-2,NA,NA,TRBJ1-5,CAGSPSARGITQPQHF,TGTGCCGGCAGCCCCAGCGCCAGGGGAATCACTCAGCCCCAGCATTTT
TRBV4-3,few,NA,TRBJ1-4,CASSLGGFEKLFF,TGCGCCAGCAGCCTTGGGGGGTTTGAAAAACTGTTTTTT
TRBV19,NA,TRBD2,TRBJ2-1,CASSIPSGGIYNEQFF,TGTGCCAGTAGTATCCCTAGCGGGGGAATCTACAATGAGCAGTTCTTC
TRBV7-2,few,NA,TRBJ1-2,CASSSAPGLNYGYTF,TGTGCCAGCAGCTCAGCCCCAGGGTTGAACTATGGCTACACCTTC
TRBV19,few,TRBD1,TRBJ1-5,CASSPGQGGNQPQHF,TGTGCCAGTAGTCCGGGACAGGGAGGCAATCAGCCCCAGCATTTT
TRBV2,NA,TRBD1,TRBJ2-3,CASGIRDRGLDTQYF,TGTGCCAGCGGTATCCGGGACAGGGGGTTGGATACGCAGTATTTT
TRBV10-3,few,NA,TRBJ2-7,CAISDLTGGTYEQYF,TGTGCCATCAGTGACCTGACTGGCGGTACCTACGAGCAGTACTTC
TRBV27,NA,NA,TRBJ2-1,CASSLLGGPGGNEQFF,TGTGCCAGCAGTTTACTGGGGGGGCCCGGCGGCAATGAGCAGTTCTTC
TRBV11-2,few,TRBD1,TRBJ2-1,CASSLGPGGAYNEQFF,TGTGCCAGCAGCTTAGGGCCAGGGGGCGCCTACAATGAGCAGTTCTTC
TRBV6-5,few,TRBD1,TRBJ1-2,CASRRQGSHYGYTF,TGTGCCAGCAGACGACAGGGATCCCACTATGGCTACACCTTC
TRBV7-9,few,NA,TRBJ1-4,CASSALGGRDEKLFF,TGTGCCAGCAGCGCCCTAGGAGGGAGGGATGAAAAACTGTTTTTT
TRBV7-6,few,NA,TRBJ1-1,CASSLEADMNTEAFF,TGTGCCAGCAGCTTAGAGGCAGACATGAACACTGAAGCTTTCTTT
TRBV2,NA,NA,TRBJ2-2,CASSAEGVDTGELFF,TGTGCCAGCAGTGCCGAAGGGGTTGACACCGGGGAGCTGTTTTTT
TRBV15,few,TRBD1,TRBJ2-7,CATSTPPGQDLFEQYF,TGTGCCACCAGCACTCCCCCGGGACAGGACCTCTTCGAGCAGTACTTC
TRBV9,NA,NA,TRBJ2-5,CASIPVLANCLETQYF,TGTGCCAGCATTCCTGTACTAGCTAACTGCCTTGAGACCCAGTACTTC